The 6 T cell receptor beta chains below all came from one sample that was sequenced in a study of cytomegalovirus exposure and HLA in healthy donors. The PCR used 60 Vbeta and 13 Jbeta primers. Sequenced by immunoSEQ multiplex PCR; TCRdb stores in-frame clones only, minus some. In the table there are about 120,000 clones, around four fifths of which are singletons. The sequenced material came from PBMCs. The source of these receptors is a man between 60 and 70 years old in good health and CMV-seropositive.

Note on this clone: Its ends do not fully match the called genes, so a read error is possible. The chain has TRBV7-9 and TRBJ2-3, with a tentative D call TRBD1 (5 bases). Germline CDR1 SEHNR, CDR2 FQNEAQ (reference sequence). CDR3 length: 18 amino acids. The CDR3 loop is CASSLGFWWLRSTGTQYF. The CDR3 bases are TGTGCCAGCAGCTTAGGATTTTGGTGGCTACGTAGCACAGGTACGCAGTATTTT.

In its sample, this clone was seen a few times. The rearrangement links TRBV6-1 to TRBJ1-2, with TRBD1 matching over 7 bases. The J segment lost 7 bases and the V segment lost 1 base, leaving 6 bases of the junction unmatched. Germline loops: CDR1 MNHNS, CDR2 SASEGT. The CDR3 spans 14 residues. CDR3 nucleotide sequence: TGTGCCAGCAGTGAAGTTGAGGGGGCGGGTGGCTACACCTTC. Translation: CASSEVEGAGGYTF.

The J gene is TRBJ2-7, the V gene TRBV5-4, with 7 positions matching TRBD2. CDR3 size: 15 residues. The junction had 8 bases not matched to a gene; V was cut back by 0 bases and J by 5 bases. Germline V gene data show CDR1 as SGHNT and CDR2 as YYREEE (reference sequence). For the CDR3, the DNA is TGTGCCAGCAGCTTGGTCGGCGGGAGAGGCAACGAGCAGTACTTC. Translation: CASSLVGGRGNEQYF.

The genes are TRBV11-1 and TRBJ1-2, with 10 bases that match TRBD1. This CDR3 is 18 amino acids long. CDR1 and CDR2 (germline): SGHAT, FQDESV (reference sequence). V shed 5 bases and J 1 base; nucleotides not matched to a gene: 13. CDR3 nucleotide sequence: TGTGCCAGCAGCATCTGGGGCCCGACAGGGGGCGATAACTATGGCTACACCTTC. It is translated as CASSIWGPTGGDNYGYTF.

The genes are TRBV2 and TRBJ2-1; the match to TRBD2 covers 11 bases. The CDR3 is 15 amino acids. Looked up from germline, CDR1 is SNHLY and CDR2 is FYNNEI. V shed 5 bases, J shed 2 bases, and the junction held 2 bases outside the gene matches. CDR3 loop: CASSSTSGAYNEQFF. CDR3 sequence (DNA): TGTGCCAGCAGTTCGACTAGCGGGGCCTACAATGAGCAGTTCTTC.

This chain links TRBV19 with TRBJ1-2; TRBD1 aligns across 7 bases. With 0 bases clipped from V and 5 bases from J, the junction kept 15 bases outside the gene matches. CDR1 is LNHDA and CDR2 is SQIVND in the germline V gene (reference sequence). The CDR3 sequence is 18 residues long. CDR3 loop: CASSIDNPFGQGGYGYTF. Written as DNA, the CDR3 is TGTGCCAGTAGTATAGATAACCCCTTCGGGCAGGGGGGATATGGCTACACCTTC.